The clone carrying this T cell receptor beta chain was detected ten times or more. Its antigen is not identified. The sample is drawn from a study of human T cells and chemical hapten exposure. Per the study methods: Sample-level TCR yields exhibited a median of approximately 89,000, with a range of roughly 20,000 to 700,000. Using its own MiXCR run on the RACE reads, TCRdb lists one record per CDR3 protein. TCRdb's processing, not the authors', yielded these V and J calls. In the table there are 95,000 to 150,000 distinct CDR3 sequences, roughly 14% of which are singletons. General observations from the study: There was no change with DPC sensitization in TCRs above 1 in 1000 frequency.

V gave up 2 bases and J gave up 1 base, with 10 bases separating them. Germline V gene sequence: CDR1 DFQATT, CDR2 SNEGSKA (reference sequence). This CDR3 region has 14 residues. Regarding time point: pre-sensitization, week 0. As for treatment: therapeutic diphenylcyclopropenone sensitization with weekly scalp DPC. The chain carries TRBV20-1 and TRBJ2-3; D not certain. The sequence came from a woman between 18 and 30 years old with alopecia areata. Some clones in this sample may be carry-over from other donors' samples. Source: whole blood, taken in connection with sensitization to the hapten diphenylcyclopropenone (DPC). The CDR3 protein is CSARRQPGTDTQYF. The CDR3 nucleotides are TGCAGTGCTAGAAGGCAGCCTGGCACAGATACGCAGTATTTT.